Listed here are 16 T cell receptor beta chains from one sample, sequenced in a study of blood T cell repertoires in COVID-19 (TCRdb year 2020). Libraries were built with the immunoSEQ multiplex PCR assay. Here the immuneACCESS table is served through TCRdb, limited to in-frame sequences with V and J called. Missing clones are a known gap in these copies; in checked studies unresolved V genes cover under half, and the rest lacks a known reason. In this sample the table shows 250,000 to 350,000 clones, approximately 91% of which occur a single time. The ten top clones hold roughly 12% of the sample. Sequencing used peripheral blood. These receptors were obtained from a woman aged 25 to 39 with COVID-19, enrolled during active disease.

With regard to this clone: The sample has other DNA sequences that encode this CDR3 too. The rearrangement uses TRBV6-5 and TRBJ1-4; D is unclear. This CDR3 spans 15 amino acids. The V and J ends lost 0 bases and 8 bases respectively, with 13 bases between them. Germline V gene sequence: CDR1 MNHEY, CDR2 SVGAGI. The CDR3 reads CASSYSSGGGEKLFF. The CDR3 nucleotides read TGTGCCAGCAGTTACTCGTCAGGCGGAGGCGAAAAACTGTTTTTT.

This clone was seen only once. This chain uses TRBV30 with TRBJ1-5; no reliable D call. Looked up from germline, CDR1 is GTSNPN and CDR2 is SVGIG (reference sequence). V gave up 0 bases and J gave up 3 bases, with 12 bases separating them. This CDR3 has 15 residues. The DNA of the CDR3 is TGTGCCTGGAGTGTCCCAGGACTGGTCAATCAGCCCCAGCATTTT. Its protein is CAWSVPGLVNQPQHF.

The chain uses TRBV19 and TRBJ2-1, with D perhaps TRBD2 (6 bases). Germline CDR1 is LNHDA and CDR2 is SQIVND (reference sequence). This CDR3 has 15 amino acids. V lost 5 bases and J lost 4, with 15 bases in between. As DNA, the CDR3 is TGTGCCAGTAGTTCCGCTGGTAGCGGATACAATGAGCAGTTCTTC. Its protein is CASSSAGSGYNEQFF.

The CDR3 DNA follows: TGTGCCAGCAGCTGGGGGGAGGGAAACTATGGCTACACCTTC. This gives the protein CASSWGEGNYGYTF. The rearrangement links TRBV27 to TRBJ1-2, with a weak D call TRBD1 (5 bases). This CDR3 spans 14 amino acids. Between the trimmed V and J ends, which lost 6 bases and 2 bases, there was a span of 13 bases. The germline gives CDR1 MNHEY, CDR2 SMNVEV (reference sequence).

J is TRBJ2-3 and V is TRBV27; D possibly corresponds to TRBD2 (5 bases). Trimming took off 5 bases at V and 0 bases at J, with 9 bases between the two ends. The CDR3 sequence is 14 residues long. Germline CDR1 and CDR2: MNHEY and SMNVEV (reference sequence). Here the CDR3 DNA reads TGTGCCAGCAGTCACCGGACTAGCACAGATACGCAGTATTTT. As protein: CASSHRTSTDTQYF.

This clone appeared a single time. This chain uses TRBV18 with TRBJ2-7; 9 bases align to TRBD1. In germline, CDR1 is KGHSH, CDR2 LQKENI. CDR3 length equals 17 residues. J was trimmed by 2 bases and V by 0 bases; bases with no gene match: 8. The CDR3 sequence is CASSPPRRTGVPYEQYF. The CDR3 DNA is TGTGCCAGCTCACCACCGAGACGGACAGGGGTTCCCTACGAGCAGTACTTC.

The chain combines TRBV30 with TRBJ1-1, with a tentative D call TRBD1 (5 bases). V was trimmed by 0 bases and J by 6 bases, leaving 11 bases between them. Per germline, CDR1 GTSNPN and CDR2 SVGIG (reference sequence). The CDR3 runs 13 residues. The CDR3 sequence: CAWSVTSRAEAFF. CDR3 coding DNA: TGTGCCTGGAGTGTTACTAGCAGGGCTGAAGCTTTCTTT. Filled out from reference TRBV30 and TRBJ1-1, the complete variable domain reads SQTIHQWPATLVQPVGSPLSLECTVEGTSNPNLYWYRQAAGRGLQLLFYSVGIGQISSEVPQNLSASRPQDRQFILSSKKLLLSDSGFYLCAWSVTSRAEAFFGQGTRLTVV.

In DNA form, the CDR3 reads TGTGCCAGCAGCGTAGGGTTACAGGGGGCGGACGAGCAGTACTTC. This encodes CASSVGLQGADEQYF. V is TRBV9 and J is TRBJ2-7; 9 bases are a match to TRBD1. CDR1 SGDLS and CDR2 YYNGEE come from the germline V gene. V lost 0 bases, J lost 5 bases, and 6 bases stayed unmatched. The CDR3 contains 15 residues.

The rearrangement links TRBV11-2 to TRBJ2-2; 11 bases are a match to TRBD2. Germline lookup yields CDR1 SGHAT and CDR2 FQNNGV. The CDR3 has 16 residues. With V trimmed by 5 bases and J by 5 bases, 7 bases remained unmatched. The CDR3 loop is CASSRALAGGTGELFF. The CDR3 nucleotides are TGTGCCAGCAGCCGGGCTCTAGCGGGGGGAACCGGGGAGCTGTTTTTT.

The chain couples TRBV28 to TRBJ1-1, with TRBD1 matching 7 bases. The CDR3 length is 13 residues. Per germline, CDR1 MDHEN and CDR2 SYDVKM. Trimming at V came to 6 bases and at J to 5 bases, leaving 6 bases not matched to a gene. CDR3 in DNA: TGTGCCAGCAGCTTAGGGACAGTAACTGAAGCTTTCTTT. Protein product: CASSLGTVTEAFF.

This clone was detected only a few times. The chain is built from TRBV6-1 and TRBJ1-1; the D gene is possibly TRBD1 (5 bases). The CDR3 loop spans 13 amino acids. CDR1 and CDR2 from the germline V gene are MNHNS and SASEGT. V lost 2 bases and J lost 3, with 7 bases in between. The CDR3 sequence is CASSEWGDTEAFF. The CDR3 DNA sequence: TGTGCCAGCAGTGAATGGGGGGACACTGAAGCTTTCTTT.

The rearrangement joins TRBV28 to TRBJ1-3; 7 bases match TRBD1. The length of the CDR3 is 13 residues. V trimming: 4 bases; J trimming: 6 bases; junction bases outside the gene matches: 3. Germline V lookup: CDR1 MDHEN, CDR2 SYDVKM. CDR3 sequence reads: CASSSGQPNTIYF. In DNA form, the CDR3 reads TGTGCCAGCAGTTCGGGACAGCCAAACACCATATATTTT.

J is TRBJ1-2 and V is TRBV5-6; D uncertain. V lost 1 base and J lost 3, with 10 bases in between. Germline CDR1 SGHDT, CDR2 YYEEEE. CDR3 length: 14 residues. Written as DNA, the CDR3 is TGTGCCAGCAGCTTGTCTCTTCTCCACTATGGCTACACCTTC. Protein product: CASSLSLLHYGYTF.

The rearrangement uses TRBV30 and TRBJ1-1; D unresolved. V lost 3 bases and J lost 0, with 14 bases in between. CDR1 GTSNPN and CDR2 SVGIG come from the germline V gene (reference sequence). This CDR3 is built from 15 residues. CDR3 DNA sequence: TGTGCCTGGAGCACACCTCAGGCGCTGAACACTGAAGCTTTCTTT. Protein product: CAWSTPQALNTEAFF. Full variable domain (missing parts from reference TRBV30 and TRBJ1-1): SQTIHQWPATLVQPVGSPLSLECTVEGTSNPNLYWYRQAAGRGLQLLFYSVGIGQISSEVPQNLSASRPQDRQFILSSKKLLLSDSGFYLCAWSTPQALNTEAFFGQGTRLTVV.

The rearrangement links TRBV2 to TRBJ2-5; 7 bases agree with TRBD1. The germline V gene encodes CDR1 SNHLY and CDR2 FYNNEI. V trimming: 1 base; J trimming: 1 base; junction bases outside the gene matches: 3. The CDR3 runs to 15 residues. The CDR3 DNA reads as TGTGCCAGCAGTGAAGAGGGGACAGTCCAAGAGACCCAGTACTTC. The encoded protein is CASSEEGTVQETQYF.

The V gene is TRBV19, the J gene TRBJ1-1; D not resolved. Trimming stripped 1 base from V and 1 base from J, with 4 bases between. CDR3 length: 13 residues. CDR1 is LNHDA and CDR2 is SQIVND in the germline V gene (reference sequence). The CDR3 loop reads CASSIGANTEAFF. The CDR3 DNA sequence: TGTGCCAGTAGTATAGGGGCGAACACTGAAGCTTTCTTT.